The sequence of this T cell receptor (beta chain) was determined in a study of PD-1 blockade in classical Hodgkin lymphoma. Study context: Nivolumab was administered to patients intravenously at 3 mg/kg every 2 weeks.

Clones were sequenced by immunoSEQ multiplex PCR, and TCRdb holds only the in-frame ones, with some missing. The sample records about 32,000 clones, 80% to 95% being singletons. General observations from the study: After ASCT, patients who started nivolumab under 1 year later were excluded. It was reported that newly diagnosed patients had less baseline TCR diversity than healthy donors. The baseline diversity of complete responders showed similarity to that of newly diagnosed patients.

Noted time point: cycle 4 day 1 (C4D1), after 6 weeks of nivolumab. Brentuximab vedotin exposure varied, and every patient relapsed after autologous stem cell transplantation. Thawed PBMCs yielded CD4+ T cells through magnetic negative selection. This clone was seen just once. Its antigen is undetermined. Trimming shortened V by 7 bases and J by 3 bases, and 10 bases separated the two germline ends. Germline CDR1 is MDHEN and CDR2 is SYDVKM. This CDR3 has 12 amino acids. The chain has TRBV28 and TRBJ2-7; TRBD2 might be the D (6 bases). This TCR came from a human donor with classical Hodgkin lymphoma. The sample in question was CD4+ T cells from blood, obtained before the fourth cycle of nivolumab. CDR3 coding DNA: TGTGCCAGCACTAGCGTCGACTACGAGCAGTACTTC. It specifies CASTSVDYEQYF.